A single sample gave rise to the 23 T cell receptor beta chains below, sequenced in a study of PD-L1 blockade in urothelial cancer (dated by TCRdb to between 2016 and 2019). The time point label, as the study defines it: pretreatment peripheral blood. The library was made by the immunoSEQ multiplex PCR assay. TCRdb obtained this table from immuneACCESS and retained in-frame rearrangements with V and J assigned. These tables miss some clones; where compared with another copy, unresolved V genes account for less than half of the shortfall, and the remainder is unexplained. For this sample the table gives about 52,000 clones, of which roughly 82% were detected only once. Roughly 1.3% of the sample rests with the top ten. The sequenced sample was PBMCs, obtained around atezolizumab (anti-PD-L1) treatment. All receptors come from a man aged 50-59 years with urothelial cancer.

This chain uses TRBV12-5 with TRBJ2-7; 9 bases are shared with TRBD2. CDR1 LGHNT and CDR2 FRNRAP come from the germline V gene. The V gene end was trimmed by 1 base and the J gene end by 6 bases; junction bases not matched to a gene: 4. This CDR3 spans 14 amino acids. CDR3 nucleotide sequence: TGTGCTAGTGGTTTGGGTAGCGGGAGCCCCGAGCAGTACTTC. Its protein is CASGLGSGSPEQYF.

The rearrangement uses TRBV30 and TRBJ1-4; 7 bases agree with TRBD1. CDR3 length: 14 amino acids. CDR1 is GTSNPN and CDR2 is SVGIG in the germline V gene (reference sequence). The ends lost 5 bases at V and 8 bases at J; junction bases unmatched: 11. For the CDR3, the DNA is TGTGCCTGGTCCACCCCCGGACAGGAGGAAAAACTGTTTTTT. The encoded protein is CAWSTPGQEEKLFF. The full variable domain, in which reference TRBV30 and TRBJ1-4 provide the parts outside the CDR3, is SQTIHQWPATLVQPVGSPLSLECTVEGTSNPNLYWYRQAAGRGLQLLFYSVGIGQISSEVPQNLSASRPQDRQFILSSKKLLLSDSGFYLCAWSTPGQEEKLFFGSGTQLSVL.

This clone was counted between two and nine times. CDR3: CATTGNSNQPQHF. In nucleotides, the CDR3 is TGTGCCACGACAGGGAATAGCAATCAGCCCCAGCATTTT. The rearrangement uses TRBV28 and TRBJ1-5; 7 nucleotides match TRBD1. Germline CDR1 and CDR2: MDHEN and SYDVKM. The CDR3 totals 13 residues. With 10 bases clipped from V and 0 bases from J, the junction kept 3 bases outside the gene matches.

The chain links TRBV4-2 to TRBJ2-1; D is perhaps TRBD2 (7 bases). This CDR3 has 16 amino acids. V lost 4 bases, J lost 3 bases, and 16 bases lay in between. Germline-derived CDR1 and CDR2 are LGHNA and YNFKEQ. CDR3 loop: CASSPEDGGHYNEQFF. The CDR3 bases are TGTGCCAGCAGCCCCGAAGACGGGGGGCACTACAATGAGCAGTTCTTC.

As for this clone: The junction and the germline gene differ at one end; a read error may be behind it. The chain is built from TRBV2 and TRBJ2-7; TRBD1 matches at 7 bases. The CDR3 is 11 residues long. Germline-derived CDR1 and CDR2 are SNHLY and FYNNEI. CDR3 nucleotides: TGTGCCAGCAGGGAACCGGGACAGTGTTGCTTC. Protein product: CASREPGQCCF.

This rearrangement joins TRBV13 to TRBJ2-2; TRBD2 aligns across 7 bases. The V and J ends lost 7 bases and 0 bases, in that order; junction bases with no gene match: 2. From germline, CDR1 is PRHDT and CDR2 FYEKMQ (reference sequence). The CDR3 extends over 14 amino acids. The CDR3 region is CASTGTTNTGELFF. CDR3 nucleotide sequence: TGTGCCAGCACCGGGACTACGAACACCGGGGAGCTGTTTTTT. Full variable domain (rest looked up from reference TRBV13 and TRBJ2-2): AAGVIQSPRHLIKEKRETATLKCYPIPRHDTVYWYQQGPGQDPQFLISFYEKMQSDKGSIPDRFSAQQFSDYHSELNMSSLELGDSALYFCASTGTTNTGELFFGEGSRLTVL.

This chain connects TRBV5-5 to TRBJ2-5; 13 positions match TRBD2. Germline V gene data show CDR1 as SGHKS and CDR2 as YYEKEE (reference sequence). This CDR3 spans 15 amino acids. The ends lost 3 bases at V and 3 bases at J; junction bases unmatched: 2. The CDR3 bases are TGTGCCAGCAGCTCACTAGCGGGGGGGAAAGAGACCCAGTACTTC. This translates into CASSSLAGGKETQYF.

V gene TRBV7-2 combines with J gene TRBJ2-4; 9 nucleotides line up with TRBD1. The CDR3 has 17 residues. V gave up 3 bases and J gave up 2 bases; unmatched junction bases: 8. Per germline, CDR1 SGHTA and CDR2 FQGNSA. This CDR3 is CASSLERQGVTKNIQYF. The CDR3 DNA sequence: TGTGCCAGCAGCTTGGAGAGACAGGGGGTTACCAAAAACATTCAGTACTTC.

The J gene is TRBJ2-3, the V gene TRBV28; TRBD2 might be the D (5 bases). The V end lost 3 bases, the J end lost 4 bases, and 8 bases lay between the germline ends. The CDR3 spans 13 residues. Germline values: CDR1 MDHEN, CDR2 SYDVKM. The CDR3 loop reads CASSLAGPDTQYF. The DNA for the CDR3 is TGTGCCAGCAGTTTGGCGGGCCCAGATACGCAGTATTTT. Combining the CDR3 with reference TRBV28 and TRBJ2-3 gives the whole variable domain DVKVTQSSRYLVKRTGEKVFLECVQDMDHENMFWYRQDPGLGLRLIYFSYDVKMKEKGDIPEGYSVSREKKERFSLILESASTNQTSMYLCASSLAGPDTQYFGPGTRLTVL.

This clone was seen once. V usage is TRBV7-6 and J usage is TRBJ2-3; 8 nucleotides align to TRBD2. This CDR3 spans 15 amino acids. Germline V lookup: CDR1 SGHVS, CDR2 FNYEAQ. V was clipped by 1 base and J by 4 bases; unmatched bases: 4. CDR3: CASSLDGRAADTQYF. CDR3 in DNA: TGTGCCAGCAGCTTAGACGGGAGGGCCGCAGATACGCAGTATTTT. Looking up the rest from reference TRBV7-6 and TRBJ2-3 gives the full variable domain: GAGVSQSPRYKVTKRGQDVALRCDPISGHVSLYWYRQALGQGPEFLTYFNYEAQQDKSGLPNDRFSAERPEGSISTLTIQRTEQRDSAMYRCASSLDGRAADTQYFGPGTRLTVL.

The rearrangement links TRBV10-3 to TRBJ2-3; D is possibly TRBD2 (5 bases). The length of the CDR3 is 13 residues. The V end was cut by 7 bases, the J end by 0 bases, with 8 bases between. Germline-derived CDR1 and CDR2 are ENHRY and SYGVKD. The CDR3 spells CAIKDSSTDTQYF. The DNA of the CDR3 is TGTGCCATCAAGGACTCTAGCACAGATACGCAGTATTTT.

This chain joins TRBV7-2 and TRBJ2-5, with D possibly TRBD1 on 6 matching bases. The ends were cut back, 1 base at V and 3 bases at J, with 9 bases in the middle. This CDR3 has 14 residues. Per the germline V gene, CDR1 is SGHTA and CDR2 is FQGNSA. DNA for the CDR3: TGTGCCAGCAGCTTAGGGCAGGGGAAAGAGACCCAGTACTTC. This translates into CASSLGQGKETQYF.

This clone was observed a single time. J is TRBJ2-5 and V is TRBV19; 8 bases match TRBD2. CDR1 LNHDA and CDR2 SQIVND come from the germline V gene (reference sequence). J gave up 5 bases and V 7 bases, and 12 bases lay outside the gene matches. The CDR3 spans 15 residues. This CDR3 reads CASMPGGPGRETQYF. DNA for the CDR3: TGTGCCAGTATGCCGGGAGGGCCGGGTCGGGAGACCCAGTACTTC.

CDR3 residues: CASSIAGVYNEQFF. The CDR3 bases are TGTGCCAGTAGTATAGCGGGGGTATACAATGAGCAGTTCTTC. The genes are TRBV19 and TRBJ2-1; possibly TRBD2 for D (6 bases). The CDR3 length is 14 residues. CDR1 and CDR2 (germline): LNHDA, SQIVND (reference sequence). The V gene lost 1 base and the J gene lost 4 bases, with 8 bases spanning the gap.

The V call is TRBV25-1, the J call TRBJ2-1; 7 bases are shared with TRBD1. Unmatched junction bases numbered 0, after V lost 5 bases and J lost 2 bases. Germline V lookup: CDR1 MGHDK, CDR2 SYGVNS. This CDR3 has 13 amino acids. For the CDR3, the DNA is TGTGCCAGCAGTCAGGGGGCCTACAATGAGCAGTTCTTC. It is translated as CASSQGAYNEQFF.

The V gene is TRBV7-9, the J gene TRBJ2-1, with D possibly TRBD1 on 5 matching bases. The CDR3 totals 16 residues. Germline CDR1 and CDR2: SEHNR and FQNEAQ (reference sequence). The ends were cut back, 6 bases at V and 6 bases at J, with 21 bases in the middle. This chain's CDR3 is CASSHPGQGITNEQFF. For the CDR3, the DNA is TGTGCCAGCAGTCATCCCGGGCAGGGTATAACCAATGAGCAGTTCTTC.

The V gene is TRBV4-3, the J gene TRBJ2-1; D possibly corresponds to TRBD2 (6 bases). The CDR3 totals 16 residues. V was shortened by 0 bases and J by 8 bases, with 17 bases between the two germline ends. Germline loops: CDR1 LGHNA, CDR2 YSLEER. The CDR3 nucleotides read TGCGCCAGCAGCCAAGATCTTCTTTCGGGAGTGTATGAGCAGTTCTTC. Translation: CASSQDLLSGVYEQFF.

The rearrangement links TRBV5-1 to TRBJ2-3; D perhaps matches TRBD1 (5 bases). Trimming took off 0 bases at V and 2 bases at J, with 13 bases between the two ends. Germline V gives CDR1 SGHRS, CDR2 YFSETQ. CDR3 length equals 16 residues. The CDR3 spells CASSLGFDRDTDTQYF. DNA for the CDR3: TGCGCCAGCAGCTTGGGTTTCGACAGAGACACAGATACGCAGTATTTT.

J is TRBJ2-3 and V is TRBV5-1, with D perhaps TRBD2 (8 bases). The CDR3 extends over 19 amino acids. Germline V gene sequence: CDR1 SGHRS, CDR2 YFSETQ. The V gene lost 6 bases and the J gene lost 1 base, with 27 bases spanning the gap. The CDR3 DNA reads TGCGCCAGCAATAAAGGCCTAGCGGGTTCTACAGGGGGCACAGATACGCAGTATTTT. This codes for CASNKGLAGSTGGTDTQYF.

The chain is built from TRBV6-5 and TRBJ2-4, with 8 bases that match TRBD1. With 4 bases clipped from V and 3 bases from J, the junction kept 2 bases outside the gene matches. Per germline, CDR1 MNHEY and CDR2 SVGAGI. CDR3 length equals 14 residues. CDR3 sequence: CASSSGTGKNIQYF. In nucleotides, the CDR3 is TGTGCCAGCAGTTCCGGGACAGGCAAAAACATTCAGTACTTC.

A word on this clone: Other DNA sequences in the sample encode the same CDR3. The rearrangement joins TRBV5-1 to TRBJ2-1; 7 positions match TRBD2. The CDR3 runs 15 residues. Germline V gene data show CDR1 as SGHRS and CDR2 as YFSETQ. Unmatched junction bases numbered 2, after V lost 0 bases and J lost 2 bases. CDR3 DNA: TGCGCCAGCAGCTTGGCCGGGGGGACCTACAATGAGCAGTTCTTC. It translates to CASSLAGGTYNEQFF.

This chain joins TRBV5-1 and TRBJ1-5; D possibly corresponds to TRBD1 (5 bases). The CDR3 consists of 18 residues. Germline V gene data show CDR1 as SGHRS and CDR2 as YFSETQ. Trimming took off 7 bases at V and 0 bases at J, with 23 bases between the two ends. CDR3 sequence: CASSPSLQGGNSNQPQHF. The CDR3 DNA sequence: TGCGCCAGCTCCCCAAGCCTCCAGGGAGGGAATAGCAATCAGCCCCAGCATTTT. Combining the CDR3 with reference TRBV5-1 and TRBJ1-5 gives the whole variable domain KAGVTQTPRYLIKTRGQQVTLSCSPISGHRSVSWYQQTPGQGLQFLFEYFSETQRNKGNFPGRFSGRQFSNSRSEMNVSTLELGDSALYLCASSPSLQGGNSNQPQHFGDGTRLSIL.

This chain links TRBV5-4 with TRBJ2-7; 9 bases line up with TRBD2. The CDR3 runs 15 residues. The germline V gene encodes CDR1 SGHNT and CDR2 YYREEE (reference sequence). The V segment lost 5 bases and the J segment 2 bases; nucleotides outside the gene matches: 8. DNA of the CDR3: TGTGCCAGCAGTTATAGCGGGGGTAGTCCCTACGAGCAGTACTTC. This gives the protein CASSYSGGSPYEQYF.